The clone carrying this T cell receptor beta chain was seen more than once but under ten times. The antigen is not known. Using RNA transcripts as the source, TCR beta CDR3 regions were amplified. Researchers ran a first-round RT-PCR on the TCR CDR3 using the HTBI primer set. MiXCR, run by TCRdb on the multiplex PCR reads, gives a single entry per CDR3 protein. The sample has 600,000 to 900,000 distinct CDR3 sequences; about 17% are singletons. This sample is part of a study of T cells in Graves' hyperthyroidism and ophthalmopathy. Study-wide background: Peripheral blood samples were taken at initial diagnosis, prior to any treatment. General study results and limits: Most clonotypes that expanded in the thyroid above 0.001 also showed up in blood.

The CDR3 runs to 12 residues. Germline-derived CDR1 and CDR2 are MNHNS and SASEGT. V was pared by 6 bases and J by 5 bases, with 10 bases between. Each diagnosis drew on symptoms, thyroxine, TRAb, thyroid ultrasound and orbital computed tomography findings. PBMCs were collected from an approximately 9.5 ml volume of fresh peripheral blood. This receptor was obtained from a man between 18 and 29 years old with Graves' hyperthyroidism. Input material: blood. The rearrangement joins TRBV6-1 to TRBJ2-5; D is possibly TRBD2 (6 bases). CDR3 in amino acids: CASSRDLETQYF. The CDR3 coding sequence is TGTGCCAGCAGCCGGGACTTGGAGACCCAGTACTTC.